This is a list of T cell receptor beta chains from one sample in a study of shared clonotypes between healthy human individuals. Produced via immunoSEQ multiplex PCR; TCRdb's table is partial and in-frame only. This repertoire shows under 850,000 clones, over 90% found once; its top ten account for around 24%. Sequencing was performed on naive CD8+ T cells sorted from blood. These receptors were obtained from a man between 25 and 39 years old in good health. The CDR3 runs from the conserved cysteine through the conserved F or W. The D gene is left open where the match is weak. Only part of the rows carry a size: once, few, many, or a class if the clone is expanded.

CDR3aa: CASSQAPWDSNNEQFF; CDR3nt: TGCGCCAGCAGCCAAGCCCCCTGGGACAGCAACAATGAGCAGTTCTTC; abundance: .; v_gene: TRBV4-1; j_gene: TRBJ2-1; d_gene: TRBD1
CDR3aa: CASSSRETQYF; CDR3nt: TGTGCCAGCAGTTCTCGTGAGACCCAGTACTTC; abundance: .; v_gene: TRBV27; j_gene: TRBJ2-5; d_gene: .
CDR3aa: CSVEEGSSYEQYF; CDR3nt: TGCAGCGTTGAAGAGGGGAGCTCCTACGAGCAGTACTTC; abundance: .; v_gene: TRBV29-1; j_gene: TRBJ2-7; d_gene: .
CDR3aa: CASSVSSLLTIRGSPGELFF; CDR3nt: TGTGCCAGCAGCGTAAGTAGCCTATTGACTATCCGCGGGAGCCCCGGGGAGCTGTTTTTT; abundance: .; v_gene: TRBV9; j_gene: TRBJ2-2; d_gene: TRBD2
CDR3aa: CAISEELSYEQYF; CDR3nt: TGTGCCATCAGTGAGGAGCTCTCCTACGAGCAGTACTTC; abundance: .; v_gene: TRBV10-3; j_gene: TRBJ2-7; d_gene: .
CDR3aa: CASNRHNEKLFF; CDR3nt: TGTGCCAGCAACCGGCATAATGAAAAACTGTTTTTT; abundance: .; v_gene: TRBV7-9; j_gene: TRBJ1-4; d_gene: .
CDR3aa: CASSALAGVIETQYF; CDR3nt: TGTGCCAGCAGCGCACTAGCGGGAGTAATCGAGACCCAGTACTTC; abundance: .; v_gene: TRBV9; j_gene: TRBJ2-5; d_gene: TRBD2
CDR3aa: CASSEWGGQGGDYEQYF; CDR3nt: TGTGCCAGCAGTGAATGGGGGGGACAGGGGGGCGATTACGAGCAGTACTTC; abundance: .; v_gene: TRBV6-1; j_gene: TRBJ2-7; d_gene: TRBD1
CDR3aa: CASRWQSNQPQHF; CDR3nt: TGTGCCAGCAGATGGCAGAGCAATCAGCCCCAGCATTTT; abundance: .; v_gene: TRBV25-1; j_gene: TRBJ1-5; d_gene: .
CDR3aa: CASSVFGAGLADTQYF; CDR3nt: TGTGCCAGCAGCGTATTTGGAGCGGGACTCGCAGATACGCAGTATTTT; abundance: .; v_gene: TRBV9; j_gene: TRBJ2-3; d_gene: TRBD2
CDR3aa: CGAGAAPSYEQYF; CDR3nt: TGTGGGGCAGGGGCTGCCCCATCCTACGAGCAGTACTTC; abundance: few; v_gene: TRBV5-4; j_gene: TRBJ2-7; d_gene: .
CDR3aa: CASSQDPPGRNTGELFF; CDR3nt: TGTGCCAGCAGCCAAGATCCCCCAGGGAGGAACACCGGGGAGCTGTTTTTT; abundance: .; v_gene: TRBV14; j_gene: TRBJ2-2; d_gene: .
CDR3aa: CASSKGTGFPYEQYF; CDR3nt: TGTGCCAGCAGTAAGGGGACAGGCTTTCCCTACGAGCAGTACTTC; abundance: .; v_gene: TRBV5-6; j_gene: TRBJ2-7; d_gene: TRBD1
CDR3aa: CASSPTPGGGPYEQYF; CDR3nt: TGCGCCAGCAGCCCCACACCAGGGGGGGGGCCGTACGAGCAGTACTTC; abundance: .; v_gene: TRBV4-1; j_gene: TRBJ2-7; d_gene: .
CDR3aa: CASTQWGVNTEAFF; CDR3nt: TGCGCCAGCACCCAATGGGGCGTGAACACTGAAGCTTTCTTT; abundance: once; v_gene: TRBV5-1; j_gene: TRBJ1-1; d_gene: .
CDR3aa: CASSSSTYYTEAFF; CDR3nt: TGTGCCAGCAGTTCATCGACATACTACACTGAAGCTTTCTTT; abundance: .; v_gene: TRBV27; j_gene: TRBJ1-1; d_gene: .
CDR3aa: CASSLRTGYLNTIYF; CDR3nt: TGTGCCAGCAGCTTAAGGACAGGGTACTTAAACACCATATATTTT; abundance: .; v_gene: TRBV7-8; j_gene: TRBJ1-3; d_gene: TRBD1
CDR3aa: CASLSDSNQPQHF; CDR3nt: TGTGCCAGCCTCAGTGATAGCAATCAGCCCCAGCATTTT; abundance: .; v_gene: TRBV27; j_gene: TRBJ1-5; d_gene: .
CDR3aa: CASRADRSSGNTIYF; CDR3nt: TGTGCCAGCAGAGCTGACAGGAGCTCTGGAAACACCATATATTTT; abundance: .; v_gene: TRBV7-9; j_gene: TRBJ1-3; d_gene: .
CDR3aa: CASSPDLALPDEQFF; CDR3nt: TGCGCCAGCAGTCCGGACCTAGCACTTCCCGATGAGCAGTTCTTC; abundance: .; v_gene: TRBV5-1; j_gene: TRBJ2-1; d_gene: .
CDR3aa: CASSHNPKELQETQYF; CDR3nt: TGTGCCAGCAGTCACAACCCCAAAGAACTCCAAGAGACCCAGTACTTC; abundance: .; v_gene: TRBV28; j_gene: TRBJ2-5; d_gene: .
CDR3aa: CASSKRENSGNTIYF; CDR3nt: TGTGCCAGCAGTAAGCGGGAAAACTCTGGAAACACCATATATTTT; abundance: once; v_gene: TRBV27; j_gene: TRBJ1-3; d_gene: .
CDR3aa: CASSFFTRTGGAYGYTF; CDR3nt: TGTGCCAGCAGCTTCTTTACAAGGACAGGGGGCGCTTATGGCTACACCTTC; abundance: .; v_gene: TRBV7-2; j_gene: TRBJ1-2; d_gene: TRBD1
CDR3aa: CAISLGDSYNEQFF; CDR3nt: TGTGCCATTAGCTTGGGGGACTCCTACAATGAGCAGTTCTTC; abundance: .; v_gene: TRBV10-3; j_gene: TRBJ2-1; d_gene: .
CDR3aa: CASSLSGVGIQYF; CDR3nt: TGTGCCAGCAGTTTATCGGGAGTGGGCATTCAGTACTTC; abundance: .; v_gene: TRBV27; j_gene: TRBJ2-4; d_gene: .
CDR3aa: CASSQTVPWSGYTF; CDR3nt: TGTGCCAGCAGTCAGACAGTGCCATGGAGTGGCTACACCTTC; abundance: .; v_gene: TRBV25-1; j_gene: TRBJ1-2; d_gene: .
CDR3aa: CASSWPYAGELFF; CDR3nt: TGTGCCAGCAGCTGGCCATACGCCGGGGAGCTGTTTTTT; abundance: .; v_gene: TRBV11-2; j_gene: TRBJ2-2; d_gene: .
CDR3aa: CASSFLDRLNEQYF; CDR3nt: TGCGCCAGCAGCTTTTTGGACAGGCTCAACGAGCAGTACTTC; abundance: .; v_gene: TRBV5-1; j_gene: TRBJ2-7; d_gene: TRBD1
CDR3aa: CASSGGYTGELFF; CDR3nt: TGTGCCAGCAGCGGGGGATACACCGGGGAGCTGTTTTTT; abundance: .; v_gene: TRBV27; j_gene: TRBJ2-2; d_gene: .
CDR3aa: CASSQVYGAGEQFF; CDR3nt: TGTGCCAGCAGCCAAGTCTATGGAGCAGGGGAGCAGTTCTTC; abundance: .; v_gene: TRBV14; j_gene: TRBJ2-1; d_gene: .
CDR3aa: CASSLAPNEQYF; CDR3nt: TGTGCCAGCAGCTTAGCGCCCAACGAGCAGTACTTC; abundance: once; v_gene: TRBV7-2; j_gene: TRBJ2-7; d_gene: .
CDR3aa: CASSPGTGIYGYTF; CDR3nt: TGTGCCAGCAGCCCAGGGACAGGAATCTATGGCTACACCTTC; abundance: .; v_gene: TRBV7-9; j_gene: TRBJ1-2; d_gene: TRBD1